The 4 T cell receptor beta chains reported below all come from one sample, sequenced in a study of CD8+ T cells in alopecia areata. Sequencing relied on a cDNA template that was reverse transcribed from extracted RNA. Data came from immunoSEQ multiplex PCR; TCRdb stores just in-frame clones and leaves some out. The sample has around 50,000 clones, 96% seen once. The specimen was CD8+ T cells sorted from blood, collected at week 0. Every receptor here comes from a human donor with alopecia areata.

The chain couples TRBV7-9 to TRBJ2-1; 11 bases are a match to TRBD2. V gave up 7 bases and J gave up 9 bases; unmatched junction bases: 14. The germline gives CDR1 SEHNR, CDR2 FQNEAQ (reference sequence). This CDR3 comprises 16 residues. CDR3 DNA sequence: TGTGCCAGCATAATAGTAGGTAGCGGGGGGGCCTCTGAGCAGTTCTTC. Protein sequence: CASIIVGSGGASEQFF.

This chain connects TRBV6-5 to TRBJ2-1, with TRBD1 identical over 8 bases. The germline V gene has CDR1 MNHEY and CDR2 SVGAGI. V gave up 5 bases and J gave up 2 bases; unmatched junction bases: 5. The CDR3 covers 15 residues. The CDR3, as DNA: TGTGCCAGCAGTATACAGGGGGAGCCCTACAATGAGCAGTTCTTC. This sequence encodes CASSIQGEPYNEQFF.

The rearrangement joins TRBV5-1 to TRBJ1-1; no clear D. The CDR3 extends over 16 amino acids. V was trimmed by 7 bases and J by 3 bases, leaving 22 bases between them. Per germline, CDR1 SGHRS and CDR2 YFSETQ. In nucleotides, the CDR3 is TGCGCCAGCGGCCGGGGTTTCGGGGTTGGATACACTGAAGCTTTCTTT. Residues: CASGRGFGVGYTEAFF.

This chain uses TRBV6-5 with TRBJ2-1, with 7 bases lining up with TRBD1. This CDR3 spans 16 amino acids. CDR1 MNHEY and CDR2 SVGAGI come from the germline V gene. The junction had 6 bases not matched to a gene; V was cut back by 4 bases and J by 0 bases. In nucleotides, the CDR3 is TGTGCCAGCAGTTTACTGACAGGGAGCTCCTACAATGAGCAGTTCTTC. Its protein product is CASSLLTGSSYNEQFF.